Listed below are T cell receptor beta chains from one sample, sequenced in a study of blood T cell repertoires in COVID-19. Clones were sequenced by immunoSEQ multiplex PCR, and TCRdb holds only the in-frame ones, with some missing. The table includes about 190,000 clones, about nine tenths detected once. Sequencing was performed on peripheral blood. The receptor set was obtained from a man younger than 40 with acute or convalescent COVID-19. The CDR3 runs from the conserved cysteine through the conserved F or W. The D gene is left open where the match is weak. Size tells how often a clone was seen (once, few, many) or the class of an expanded clone, and some rows leave it out.

-,TRBJ1-5,-,TRBV6-5,CASSYSRVPDQPQHF,TGTGCCAGCAGTTACTCACGGGTTCCGGATCAGCCCCAGCATTTT
-,TRBJ1-4,-,TRBV11-2,CASSSNRQSPGEKLFF,TGTGCCAGCAGCTCAAATCGTCAGTCACCAGGGGAAAAACTGTTTTTT
-,TRBJ2-3,TRBD2,TRBV7-9,CASSSRSGRGVSDTQYF,TGTGCCAGCAGCTCGAGAAGTGGGCGGGGGGTCTCTGATACGCAGTATTTT
-,TRBJ1-5,TRBD1,TRBV30,CAYSRGLDNQPQHF,TGTGCCTATTCCAGGGGGCTTGACAATCAGCCCCAGCATTTT
-,TRBJ1-4,TRBD1,TRBV28,CASSLRQGVEKLFF,TGTGCCAGCAGTTTGCGACAGGGGGTTGAAAAACTGTTTTTT
-,TRBJ2-5,-,TRBV7-9,CASSPFGGMETQYF,TGTGCCAGCAGCCCCTTTGGGGGCATGGAGACCCAGTACTTC
-,TRBJ1-4,TRBD1,TRBV4-1,CANSQWVRGQTREKLFF,TGCGCCAACAGCCAATGGGTCAGGGGGCAGACACGTGAAAAACTGTTTTTT
-,TRBJ1-5,-,TRBV19,CASSRLLSTGQQPQHF,TGTGCCAGTAGTCGGTTGTTATCAACAGGACAGCAGCCCCAGCATTTT
-,TRBJ1-6,-,TRBV5-1,CASSLDGDYNSPLHF,TGCGCCAGCAGCTTGGACGGGGACTATAATTCACCCCTCCACTTT
once,TRBJ2-1,TRBD2,TRBV18,CASSPPAAGVNNEQFF,TGTGCCAGCTCACCCCCGGCAGCGGGGGTGAACAATGAGCAGTTCTTC
-,TRBJ2-3,-,TRBV14,CASSQGLYPGTDTQYF,TGTGCCAGCAGCCAAGGACTCTACCCGGGCACAGATACGCAGTATTTT
-,TRBJ2-7,-,TRBV2,CASISGSYEQYF,TGTGCCAGCATCTCCGGTTCCTACGAGCAGTACTTC
many,TRBJ1-1,TRBD1,TRBV4-1,CASSLDRVGSNTEAFF,TGCGCCAGCAGCCTAGACAGGGTAGGGTCGAACACTGAAGCTTTCTTT
-,TRBJ1-6,TRBD1,TRBV5-5,CASSLKSGTGGTNSPLHF,TGTGCCAGCAGCCTTAAGTCCGGGACAGGGGGCACGAATTCACCCCTCCACTTT
-,TRBJ2-2,TRBD1,TRBV2,CASKNLGQGSDGELFF,TGTGCCAGCAAAAACTTGGGACAGGGGAGCGACGGGGAGCTGTTTTTT
-,TRBJ1-4,-,TRBV6-2/TRBV6-3,CASSYRENEKLFF,TGTGCCAGCAGTTACCGGGAAAATGAAAAACTGTTTTTT
-,TRBJ2-1,TRBD2,TRBV7-2,CASSPGLARSYNEQFF,TGTGCCAGCAGCCCTGGACTAGCGAGGTCCTACAATGAGCAGTTCTTC
once,TRBJ1-2,-,TRBV30,CAWSEFLGGRAVVYGYTF,TGTGCCTGGAGCGAATTCCTCGGGGGGCGGGCGGTAGTCTATGGCTACACCTTC
-,TRBJ2-5,TRBD1,TRBV7-9,CASKRGQGAQETQYF,TGTGCCAGCAAAAGGGGACAGGGGGCCCAAGAGACCCAGTACTTC
-,TRBJ1-6,-,TRBV28,CASSSWEGAVNSPLHF,TGTGCCAGCAGTTCCTGGGAAGGGGCGGTTAATTCACCCCTCCACTTT
-,TRBJ2-7,TRBD2,TRBV7-8,CASSFRLSSGRFNEQYF,TGTGCCAGCAGCTTCCGGCTCTCTAGCGGGAGGTTCAACGAGCAGTACTTC
-,TRBJ1-2,-,TRBV14,CASSQARTSGGKGYTF,TGTGCCAGCAGCCAAGCCCGAACTAGCGGGGGGAAAGGCTACACCTTC
-,TRBJ2-5,-,TRBV2,CVSAGFRSGFETQYF,TGTGTCTCAGCAGGTTTTAGATCAGGGTTTGAGACCCAGTACTTC
-,TRBJ2-1,TRBD2,TRBV6-1,CASSELGTSNEQFF,TGTGCCAGCAGTGAATTAGGGACTAGCAATGAGCAGTTCTTC
-,TRBJ1-2,TRBD1,TRBV6-1,CASSEQGGGGYTF,TGTGCCAGCAGTGAACAAGGGGGCGGTGGCTACACCTTC
-,TRBJ2-7,TRBD1,TRBV5-5,CASSSAGTGFFEQYF,TGTGCCAGCAGCTCAGCCGGGACAGGCTTCTTTGAGCAGTACTTC
-,TRBJ2-3,-,TRBV5-1,CASSPRREGTDTQYF,TGCGCCAGCAGCCCCCGGAGGGAGGGCACAGATACGCAGTATTTT
-,TRBJ2-3,-,TRBV5-1,CASSSGYKDTQYF,TGCGCCAGCAGCTCGGGGTATAAAGATACGCAGTATTTT
-,TRBJ1-3,-,TRBV9,CASSLTGFGSGNTIYF,TGTGCCAGCAGTCTCACAGGCTTCGGCTCTGGAAACACCATATATTTT
once,TRBJ2-6,-,TRBV6-5,CASNLSGAGANVLTF,TGTGCCAGCAATCTTTCAGGGGCTGGGGCCAACGTCCTGACTTTC
-,TRBJ1-2,-,TRBV28,CASSLSGYSGYTF,TGTGCCAGCAGTTTATCGGGGTATAGTGGCTACACCTTC
-,TRBJ1-6,-,TRBV14,CASSQRGGNSPLHF,TGTGCCAGCAGCCAGCGGGGGGGTAATTCACCCCTCCACTTT
few,TRBJ1-2,-,TRBV10-3,CAISNVQGLGYTF,TGTGCCATCAGCAACGTACAGGGCTTAGGCTACACCTTC
-,TRBJ2-2,-,TRBV5-5,CASSHGLYTNTGELFF,TGTGCCAGCAGCCACGGACTATACACGAACACCGGGGAGCTGTTTTTT
-,TRBJ1-6,TRBD1,TRBV7-2,CASSVQGFSYNSPLHF,TGTGCCAGCAGCGTACAGGGGTTTTCCTATAATTCACCCCTCCACTTT
-,TRBJ2-1,-,TRBV4-1,CASSQDSAASYNEQFF,TGCGCCAGCAGCCAAGATTCGGCGGCCTCCTACAATGAGCAGTTCTTC
-,TRBJ1-1,-,TRBV6-6,CASSYRRTGSAEAFF,TGTGCCAGCAGTTATAGAAGAACGGGTAGCGCTGAAGCTTTCTTT
many,TRBJ2-7,TRBD2,TRBV6-2/TRBV6-3,CASSYGTSAYEQYF,TGTGCCAGCAGTTACGGGACTAGCGCCTACGAGCAGTACTTC
-,TRBJ2-6,-,TRBV7-3,CASSLTATGGGSGANVLTF,TGTGCCAGCAGCTTAACGGCGACAGGCGGTGGCTCTGGGGCCAACGTCCTGACTTTC
-,TRBJ1-6,TRBD1,TRBV12-5,CASGFRDRNSPLHF,TGTGCTAGTGGTTTCCGGGACAGAAATTCACCCCTCCACTTT